This T cell receptor beta chain derives from a study of blood T cell repertoires in COVID-19. Study information: Both acute and convalescent COVID-19 samples were obtained from the United States, Italy and Spain. The cDNA or gDNA used as material had been derived from T cells, B-cell-depleted T cells, or PBMCs.

Cohort assignment relied on participant-reported clinical history. This CDR3 region has 18 residues. Original methodology: The assay estimated nucleated cells by amplifying reference gene primers. Method: immunoSEQ multiplex PCR; TCRdb's copy keeps in-frame clones and lacks some. V, J and clone size were drawn from that table, and D and trimming were deduced from the DNA. The sample contains roughly 260,000 clones, around four fifths of which appear only once. The clonotype comes from a woman aged 40 to 55 who had been exposed to COVID-19. The genes are TRBV21-1 and TRBJ1-3; the table's D call TRBD1 went unverified against the DNA. TRBV21-1 is termed a pseudogene. Sequenced input: PBMCs or T cells enriched from blood (not recorded which). The CDR3, as DNA: TGTGCCAGCAGCAAAGGACAAACGTCCGGGACAGGGGGAAACACCATATATTTT. Encoded protein: CASSKGQTSGTGGNTIYF.